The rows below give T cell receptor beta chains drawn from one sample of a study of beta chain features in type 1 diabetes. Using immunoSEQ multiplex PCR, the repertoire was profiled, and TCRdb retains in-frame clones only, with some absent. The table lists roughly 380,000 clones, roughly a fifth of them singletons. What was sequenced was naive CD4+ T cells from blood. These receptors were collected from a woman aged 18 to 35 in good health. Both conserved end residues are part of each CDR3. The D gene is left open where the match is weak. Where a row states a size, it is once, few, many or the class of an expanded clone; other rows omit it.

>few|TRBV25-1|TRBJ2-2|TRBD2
TGTGCCAGCAGCAGGCTAGCGGGTTCCGGGGAGCTGTTTTTT
CASSRLAGSGELFF
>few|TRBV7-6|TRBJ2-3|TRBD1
TGTGCCAGCAGCCTTAGGGCAGGGGGAAGCACAGATACGCAGTATTTT
CASSLRAGGSTDTQYF
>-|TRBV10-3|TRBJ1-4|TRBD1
TGTGCCATCAGGGGGACAGGGGAGGAAAAACTGTTTTTT
CAIRGTGEEKLFF
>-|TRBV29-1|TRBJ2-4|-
TGCAGCGTTGCAGCGGCCGTAGCCAAAAACATTCAGTACTTC
CSVAAAVAKNIQYF
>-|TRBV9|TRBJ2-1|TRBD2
TGTGCCAGCAGCGTAGGGTTAGCGGGAGACAATGAGCAGTTCTTC
CASSVGLAGDNEQFF
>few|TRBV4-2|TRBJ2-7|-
TGTGCCAGCAGCCAAGCGGTCGACAATCCCCACGAGCAGTACTTC
CASSQAVDNPHEQYF
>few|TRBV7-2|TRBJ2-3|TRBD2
TGTGCCAGCAGCTTACGGGAGGGAAGCACAGATACGCAGTATTTT
CASSLREGSTDTQYF
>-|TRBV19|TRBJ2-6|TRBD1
TGTGCCAGTAGTCACCGGGACAGGACTCCCTCTGGGGCCAACGTCCTGACTTTC
CASSHRDRTPSGANVLTF
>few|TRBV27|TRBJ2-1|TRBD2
TGTGCCAGCAGACGTAGCGGGACTACCTACAATGAGCAGTTCTTC
CASRRSGTTYNEQFF
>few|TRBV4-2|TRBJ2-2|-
TGTGCCAGCAGCCAAGAAGGCAGGGGATCCGGGGAGCTGTTTTTT
CASSQEGRGSGELFF
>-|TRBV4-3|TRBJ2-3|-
TGCGCCAGCAGCCAAGTTGTCAAGCGAGATACGCAGTATTTT
CASSQVVKRDTQYF
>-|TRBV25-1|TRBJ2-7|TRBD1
TGTGCCAGCAGTCATACCCCCCCCCACAGGGGGTACGAGCAGTACTTC
CASSHTPPHRGYEQYF
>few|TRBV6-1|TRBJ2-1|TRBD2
TGTGCCAGCAGCTCTAGCGGGGGGTACAATGAGCAGTTCTTC
CASSSSGGYNEQFF
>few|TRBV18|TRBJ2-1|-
TGTGCCAGCTCACGCGGGACAGACAATGAGCAGTTCTTC
CASSRGTDNEQFF
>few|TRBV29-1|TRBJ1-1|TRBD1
TGCAGCGTCCTGGGACAGGGGAACACTGAAGCTTTCTTT
CSVLGQGNTEAFF
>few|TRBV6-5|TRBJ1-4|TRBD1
TGTGCCAGCAGTTTAAAGGGGGCGGAGAGGAAAAAACTGTTTTTT
CASSLKGAERKKLFF
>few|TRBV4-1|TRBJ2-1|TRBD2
TGCGCCAGCAGCCAAGAGATCGGCGGGAGGGCCACATACAATGAGCAGTTCTTC
CASSQEIGGRATYNEQFF
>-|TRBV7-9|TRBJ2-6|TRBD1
TGTGCCAGCAGCCCCCCCGGGACAGCCGGGGCCAACGTCCTGACTTTC
CASSPPGTAGANVLTF
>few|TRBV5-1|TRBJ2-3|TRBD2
TGCGCCAGCAGCTTAGCAGCGGGAGGCGCGGGGGATACGCAGTATTTT
CASSLAAGGAGDTQYF
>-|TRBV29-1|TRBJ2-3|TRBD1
TGCAGCGGCGGGACAGGCGTGGCAGATACGCAGTATTTT
CSGGTGVADTQYF
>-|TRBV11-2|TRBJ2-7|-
TGTGCCAGCAGCCCCCTAGGGGGGGGGAACGCCCTCGAGCAGTACTTC
CASSPLGGGNALEQYF
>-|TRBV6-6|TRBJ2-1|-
TGTGCCAGCAGTAACACCTACAATGAGCAGTTCTTC
CASSNTYNEQFF
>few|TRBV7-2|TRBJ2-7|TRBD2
TGTGCCAGCAGGAGTGGGGGGGGATACGAGCAGTACTTC
CASRSGGGYEQYF
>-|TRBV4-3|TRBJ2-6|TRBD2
TGCGCCAGCAGCCCCCGGACTAGCGGGGGTACCTTCTCTGGGGCCAACGTCCTGACTTTC
CASSPRTSGGTFSGANVLTF
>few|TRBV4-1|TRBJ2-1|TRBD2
TGCGCCAGCAGCCAAGGGGGACTATCAGACAATGAGCAGTTCTTC
CASSQGGLSDNEQFF
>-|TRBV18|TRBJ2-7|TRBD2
TGTGCCAGCTCACCCGGGGGTAGCGGGGTGCAGCAGTACTTC
CASSPGGSGVQQYF
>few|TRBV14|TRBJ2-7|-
TGTGCCAGCAGCCAAGATCGGTCCAGGCACTCCTACGAGCAGTACTTC
CASSQDRSRHSYEQYF
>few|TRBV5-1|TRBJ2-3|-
TGCGCCAGCAGCTTGTCAACAGATACGCAGTATTTT
CASSLSTDTQYF
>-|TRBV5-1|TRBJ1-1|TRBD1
TGCGCCAGCAGCTTGGACAGGGGAAACACTGAAGCTTTCTTT
CASSLDRGNTEAFF
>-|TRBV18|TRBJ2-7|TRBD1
TGTGCCAGCTCACCAGAACCGGGACAGGGATCCTACGAGCAGTACTTC
CASSPEPGQGSYEQYF
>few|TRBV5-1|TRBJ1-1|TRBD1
TGCGCCAGCAGCTTGGGACAGGGGAAGACTGAAGCTTTCTTT
CASSLGQGKTEAFF
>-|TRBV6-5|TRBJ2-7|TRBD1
TGTGCCAGCAGTTACTCCGGGACAGGCAACGAGCAGTACTTC
CASSYSGTGNEQYF
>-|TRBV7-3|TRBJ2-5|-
TGTGCCAGCAGCTTATCCCAACAAGAGACCCAGTACTTC
CASSLSQQETQYF
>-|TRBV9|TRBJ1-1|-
TGTGCCAGCAGCGCGGACATACAAATGAACACTGAAGCTTTCTTT
CASSADIQMNTEAFF
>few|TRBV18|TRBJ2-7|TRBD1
TGTGCCAGCTCCCCGGGACAGGGGGACGAGCAGTACTTC
CASSPGQGDEQYF
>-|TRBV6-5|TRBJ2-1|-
TGTGCCAGCAGTCTCCGGCGGGGCGATGAGCAGTTCTTC
CASSLRRGDEQFF
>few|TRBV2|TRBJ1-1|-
TGTGCCAGCAGTGCGGACAGCAACACTGAAGCTTTCTTT
CASSADSNTEAFF
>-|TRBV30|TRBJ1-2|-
TGTGCCTGGAGCGGTACAGCAGGGTTAATCTATGGCTACACCTTC
CAWSGTAGLIYGYTF
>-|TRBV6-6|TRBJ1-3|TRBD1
TGTGCCAGCAGTAATAGACAGGGGGCAGCTGGAAACACCATATATTTT
CASSNRQGAAGNTIYF
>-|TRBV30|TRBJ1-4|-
TGTGCCTGCACAGGCAGGGGCAATGAAAAACTGTTTTTT
CACTGRGNEKLFF
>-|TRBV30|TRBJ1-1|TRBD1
TGTGCCTGTGACATGGGACAGTCGAACACTGAAGCTTTCTTT
CACDMGQSNTEAFF
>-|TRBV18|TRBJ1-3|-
TGTGCCAGCTCACCTTTCCGGGGGACTGTCTCTGGAAACACCATATATTTT
CASSPFRGTVSGNTIYF
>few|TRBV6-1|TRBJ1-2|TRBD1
TGTGCCAGCAGCCAGGGACAGGGCCCCGGTGGCTACACCTTC
CASSQGQGPGGYTF
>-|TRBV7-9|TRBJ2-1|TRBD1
TGTGCCAGCAGCTTAGGGGTTGGACAGGGCTCCTACAATGAGCAGTTCTTC
CASSLGVGQGSYNEQFF
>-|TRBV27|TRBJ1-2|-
TGTGCCAGCAGTTGGACAGAACTCTATGGCTACACCTTC
CASSWTELYGYTF
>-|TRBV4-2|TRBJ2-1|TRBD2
TGTGCCAGCAGCCAAGGCTCTAGCGGGAGGAACGAGCAGTTCTTC
CASSQGSSGRNEQFF
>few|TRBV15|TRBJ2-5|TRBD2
TGTGCCACCAGCAGAGCACGACTAGCGGGGGAAATAGAGACCCAGTACTTC
CATSRARLAGEIETQYF
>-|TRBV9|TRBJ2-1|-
TGTGCCAGCACCCGAGGGGCAGGGGAAAGGGGAAGCTCCTACAATGAGCAGTTCTTC
CASTRGAGERGSSYNEQFF
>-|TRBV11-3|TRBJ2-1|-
TGTGCCAGCAGCTTAACTGGAAGATTTGGCGGGGCAATCTACAATGAGCAGTTCTTC
CASSLTGRFGGAIYNEQFF
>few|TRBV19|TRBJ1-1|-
TGTGCCAGTAGTCCTCGTTCAGGCTTCAGTCTTCAAGCTTTCTTT
CASSPRSGFSLQAFF
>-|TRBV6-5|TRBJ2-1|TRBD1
TGTGCCAGCAGTCCGCTGACAGGGCCCTACAATGAGCAGTTCTTC
CASSPLTGPYNEQFF
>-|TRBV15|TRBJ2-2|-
TGTGCCACCAGCCGAGGAACAGACACCGGGGAGCTGTTTTTT
CATSRGTDTGELFF
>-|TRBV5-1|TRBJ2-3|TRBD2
TGCGCCAGCAGCCTGACTAGCGGGGGGGCGGTGGATACGCAGTATTTT
CASSLTSGGAVDTQYF